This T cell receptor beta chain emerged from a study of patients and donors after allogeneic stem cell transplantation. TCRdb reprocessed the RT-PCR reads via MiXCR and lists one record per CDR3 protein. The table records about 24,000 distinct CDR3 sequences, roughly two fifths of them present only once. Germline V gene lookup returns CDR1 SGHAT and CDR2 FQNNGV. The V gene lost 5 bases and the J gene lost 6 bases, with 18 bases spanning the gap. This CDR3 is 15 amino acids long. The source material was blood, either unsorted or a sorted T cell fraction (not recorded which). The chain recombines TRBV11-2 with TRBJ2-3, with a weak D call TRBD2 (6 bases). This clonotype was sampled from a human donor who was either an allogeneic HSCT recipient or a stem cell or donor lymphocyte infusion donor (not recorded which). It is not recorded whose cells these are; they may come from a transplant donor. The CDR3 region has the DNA TGTGCCAGCAGCCTTCTGGGCGGGGTGGGGGATACGCAGTATTTT. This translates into CASSLLGGVGDTQYF.